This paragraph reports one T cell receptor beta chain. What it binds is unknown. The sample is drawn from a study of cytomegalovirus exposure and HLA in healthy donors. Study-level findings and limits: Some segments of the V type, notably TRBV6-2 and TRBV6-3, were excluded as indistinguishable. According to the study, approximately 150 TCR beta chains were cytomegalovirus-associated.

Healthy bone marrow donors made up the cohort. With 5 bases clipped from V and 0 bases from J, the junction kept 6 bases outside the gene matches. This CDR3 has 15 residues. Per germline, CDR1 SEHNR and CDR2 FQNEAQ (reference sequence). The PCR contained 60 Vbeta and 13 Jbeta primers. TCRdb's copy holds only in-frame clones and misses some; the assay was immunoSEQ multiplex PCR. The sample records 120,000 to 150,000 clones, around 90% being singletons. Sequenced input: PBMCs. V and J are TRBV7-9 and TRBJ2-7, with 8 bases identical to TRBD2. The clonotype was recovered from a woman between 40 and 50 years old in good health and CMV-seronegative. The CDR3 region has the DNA TGTGCCAGCAGCCGGACGGGAGGGAGCTCCTACGAGCAGTACTTC. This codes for CASSRTGGSSYEQYF. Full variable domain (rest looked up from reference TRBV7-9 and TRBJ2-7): DTGVSQNPRHKITKRGQNVTFRCDPISEHNRLYWYRQTLGQGPEFLTYFQNEAQLEKSRLLSDRFSAERPKGSFSTLEIQRTEQGDSAMYLCASSRTGGSSYEQYFGPGTRLTVT.